This TCR beta chain was retrieved from a study of T cell clones after liver transplantation (dated by TCRdb to about 2019). Regarding the study in general: ITN030ST, the source of the samples, was a randomized trial that attempted immunosuppression withdrawal within 2 years of liver transplantation. Donor-reactive T cell clones were identified using TCRbeta sequencing after a pre-transplant mixed lymphocyte reaction and were then followed in post-transplant blood. Third party-reactive TCRbeta sequences from pre-transplant MLRs were also identified as an antigen-independent comparator for donor-reactive sequences. Of the eight recipients, a few were HCV-positive, while the remaining recipients had been transplanted for non-autoimmune, non-viral indications. Subjects received no induction therapy and standard immunosuppression until randomization at 12-24 months post-transplant. Tolerance was defined as complete immunosuppression withdrawal for at least one year with no rise in liver enzymes beyond twice the upper limit of normal. Blood samples were collected pre-transplant, pre-randomization before withdrawal, and post-randomization after either complete withdrawal or failed withdrawal. The studied cohort comprised 8 liver transplant recipients, 3 classified as tolerant and 5 as non-tolerant.

Details on this clone: The target of this receptor is not known. No qualities accompany the bases; no much larger clone lies one base away.

The sample's time point label, in plain terms: pre-transplant. Thawed unstimulated PBMCs were stained for CD3, CD4 and CD8 and FACS-sorted into CD3+CD4+ and CD3+CD8+ populations. Each of the 8 studied subjects was randomized to immunosuppression withdrawal. The Qiagen DNeasy Blood and Tissue Kit was used for genomic DNA isolation. CDR1 and CDR2 were assigned from the germline V gene as SQVTM and ANQGSEA. Relative to germline, V is 8 bases shorter and J is 7 bases shorter, with 23 bases between their ends. The CDR3, from cysteine to phenylalanine, totals 14 residues. Solely the CDR3 DNA is kept, with 42 bases framed from the first base. High-throughput TCRbeta CDR3 sequencing of frozen genomic DNA was performed by immunoSEQ, with PCR amplification, mapping, bias correction and internal controls included. On the study's bioinformatics: Only productive rearrangements were retained, with each unique TCRbeta sequence defined by its CDR3 nucleotide sequence together with its V and J gene. A sequence counted as donor-reactive only if the sequence showed at least 5-fold expansion in CFSE-low cells compared with unstimulated pre-transplant cells and had a frequency of at least 0.01%. Minimum frequency thresholds were set for each subject based on the unstimulated sample with the lowest template count, ensuring at least 90% detection power. Jensen-Shannon divergence between the top 1000 TCRbeta sequences post- versus pre-transplant served as the measure of repertoire turnover. Two-sided Fisher's exact tests were used to test for changes in how often donor-reactive sequences were detected. The clones in this table, taken by TCRdb from immuneACCESS, are in-frame only. Not every clone is retained; where verified, under half of the shortfall comes from an unresolved V gene, and the cause of the rest is unknown. The DNA was the basis for D and trimming; V, J and clone size are from that table. In this sample the table shows 85,000 to 130,000 clones, 80% to 85% of which occur a single time. Clones ranked in the top ten supply approximately 0.99% of the sample.

What the work shows at the level of the full study, not this receptor alone: When repertoire turnover was taken into account, detection of donor-reactive sequences was significantly reduced in 7 of 8 subjects for CD4 and in 8 of 8 subjects for CD8. In two subjects, low numbers of available donor cells limited the measurable donor-reactive repertoire. The conclusions were preliminary, being limited by small, heterogeneous patient numbers and by non-standardized post-transplant time points. A greater decline was seen for donor-reactive sequences than for third party-reactive sequences, suggesting partial antigen-specific deletion unrelated to withdrawal success. In most of the 8 subjects, regardless of tolerance or HCV status, circulating donor-reactive CD4 TCRbeta sequences dropped significantly post-transplant. Since no allograft tissue specimens were available, donor-reactive T cells may have migrated into the graft instead of being deleted.

The clonotype comes from a human donor who received a liver transplant. The sequence joins TRBV29-1 to TRBJ2-5; matching of 5 bases hints at TRBD2 as the D gene. The sample was CD4+ T cells from blood, taken before liver transplant. The DNA sequence is given as TGCAGCCTCGTCGAAGGGTCCCGCCGGGGGACCCAGTACTTC. Protein translation: CSLVEGSRRGTQYF.